Sequencing of this T cell receptor (beta chain) was carried out in a study of T-cell reconstitution after alpha-beta-depleted transplantation in children. For TCRbeta, the library was prepared with unique molecular identifiers. TCRdb analysed the PCR reads with MiXCR anew, one entry per CDR3 protein. Among some 200,000 distinct CDR3 sequences listed, around 9.9% were seen once. This clonotype was detected many times. Its antigen is not identified. Looked up from germline, CDR1 is MDHEN and CDR2 is SYDVKM. There are 14 residues in the CDR3. V dropped 5 bases and J dropped 4; count of bases not matched to a gene: 4. Notes on the study in general: The origin of high day-60 TCRbeta diversity in some patients lay in surviving recipient T cells and thymic progenitors. Among T cells one year after transplant, newly produced cells accounted for most counts and diversity. Several hundred expanded graft clones reportedly were the source of alpha-beta T cells about two months after transplant.

The clonotype was recovered from a child younger than two with acute myeloid leukemia, due to receive a stem cell transplant. This chain joins TRBV28 and TRBJ1-3, with 8 bases identical to TRBD1. This specimen consisted of PBMCs, obtained before TCRalphabeta/CD19-depleted stem cell transplant. The CDR3 here is CASSRTGPGNTIYF. The CDR3 nucleotides read TGTGCCAGCAGTCGGACAGGGCCCGGAAACACCATATATTTT.